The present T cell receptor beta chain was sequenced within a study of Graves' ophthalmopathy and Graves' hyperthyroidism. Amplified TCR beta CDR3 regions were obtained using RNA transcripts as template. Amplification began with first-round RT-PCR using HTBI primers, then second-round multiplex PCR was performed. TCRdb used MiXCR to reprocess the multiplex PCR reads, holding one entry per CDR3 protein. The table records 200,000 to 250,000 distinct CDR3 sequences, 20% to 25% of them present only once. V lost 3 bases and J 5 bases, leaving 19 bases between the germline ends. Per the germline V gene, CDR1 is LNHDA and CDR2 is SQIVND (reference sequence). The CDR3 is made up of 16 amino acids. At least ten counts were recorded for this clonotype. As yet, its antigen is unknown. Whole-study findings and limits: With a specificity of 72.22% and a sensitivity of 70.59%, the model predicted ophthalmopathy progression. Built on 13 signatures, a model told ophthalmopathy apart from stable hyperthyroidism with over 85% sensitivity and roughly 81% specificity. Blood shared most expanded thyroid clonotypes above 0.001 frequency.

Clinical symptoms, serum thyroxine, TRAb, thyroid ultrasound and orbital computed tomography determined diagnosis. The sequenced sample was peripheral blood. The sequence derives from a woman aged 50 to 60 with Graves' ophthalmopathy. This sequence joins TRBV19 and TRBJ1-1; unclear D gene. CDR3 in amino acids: CASSILPNPSGTEAFF. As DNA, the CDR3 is TGTGCCAGTAGTATCCTTCCAAACCCGTCGGGGACTGAAGCTTTCTTT.